This T cell receptor beta chain was identified during a study of spatial heterogeneity in lung cancer. About the research overall: The average count in raw reads for each unique TCR and UMI combination exceeded eight appearances.

Noted time point: sample taken at primary tumor resection. Just over 70 TRACERx patients with early, untreated non-small cell lung cancer donated samples. Whole RNA came from tumor, nontumor lung or frozen PBMC and was sequenced without being sorted. Trimming cost V 3 bases and J 3 bases, with 1 base left between them. This CDR3 is built from 11 residues. TCRdb independently ran MiXCR on the 5' RACE reads; one entry per CDR3 protein. In the table there are some 78,000 distinct CDR3 sequences, approximately 8.1% of which are singletons. In its sample, this clonotype was seen many times. This specimen was PBMCs, taken at surgery. This receptor was taken from a male donor with early-stage non-small cell lung cancer. The chain couples TRBV12-3 or TRBV12-4 to TRBJ2-3; D unclear. The CDR3 DNA follows: TGTGCCAGCAGTTTTACAGATACGCAGTATTTT. Its translation is CASSFTDTQYF.